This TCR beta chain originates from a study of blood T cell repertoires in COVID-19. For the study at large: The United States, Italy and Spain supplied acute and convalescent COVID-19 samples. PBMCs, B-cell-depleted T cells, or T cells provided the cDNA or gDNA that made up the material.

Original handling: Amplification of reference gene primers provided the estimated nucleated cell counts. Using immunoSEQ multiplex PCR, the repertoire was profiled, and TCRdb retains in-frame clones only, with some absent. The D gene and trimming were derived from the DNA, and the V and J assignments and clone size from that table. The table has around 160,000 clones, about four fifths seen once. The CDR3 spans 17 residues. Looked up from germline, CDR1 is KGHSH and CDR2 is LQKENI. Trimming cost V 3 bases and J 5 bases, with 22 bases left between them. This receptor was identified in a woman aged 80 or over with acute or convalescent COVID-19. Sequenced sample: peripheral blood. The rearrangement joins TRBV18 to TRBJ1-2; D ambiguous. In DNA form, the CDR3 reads TGTGCCAGCTCACCCAATCTGCTCCAGGCCCCTGGGTATGGCTACACCTTC. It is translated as CASSPNLLQAPGYGYTF.